This T cell receptor (beta chain) was recovered during a study of glioma-infiltrating T cells after dendritic cell vaccination listed by TCRdb under 2016. Turning to the overall study: Of the roughly 15 glioblastoma patients in the cohort, all drawn from Phase I and II dendritic cell vaccination trials, 9 were newly diagnosed and 6 had recurrent disease. The vaccine consisted of monocyte-derived dendritic cells cultured less than nine days with IL-4 and GM-CSF, then pulsed overnight with autologous tumor lysate. In glioblastoma patients vaccinated with dendritic cells, deep sequencing of TCR beta CDR3 regions served to measure tumor-infiltrating lymphocyte content and to compare repertoires between tumor and blood. Between 2003 and 2012, patients were given autologous tumor lysate-pulsed dendritic cell vaccination. Each patient got three intradermal injections of the dendritic cell vaccine, spaced at biweekly intervals, in the arm below the axilla. Survival after dendritic cell vaccination was correlated with TCR sequencing metrics, such as TIL content and the overlap between tumor and blood repertoires. Results the study describes overall, beyond this receptor: TCR clonality showed no direct relationship with survival, which suggests that a diverse polyclonal response may matter. The three-group TCR overlap response model was described as speculative and requiring prospective validation. Longer time to progression and overall survival after dendritic cell vaccination were predicted by higher estimated pretreatment TIL content. The cohort was small and heterogeneous, with few patients having full blood and tumor sets and even fewer initial-recurrent tumor pairs.

TCRB CDR3 regions were amplified from roughly 1.8 ug genomic DNA, or all available DNA if less, using the immunoSEQ assay. For multiplex PCR, 60 forward primers for TCR V beta segments and 13 reverse primers for J beta segments were used. To estimate reads per starting template, synthetic control templates were spiked into each sample at limiting dilution. Sequencing produced 87 bp reads on the Illumina HiSeq System. Per the source publication's procedure: To remove PCR and sequencing errors, closely related sequences were merged with a nearest neighbor algorithm. TCR overlap was measured as the percentage of unique tumor TCR beta sequences also present in the same patient's peripheral blood. Entries here come from immuneACCESS through TCRdb and include only in-frame sequences with V and J called. Some clones fail to appear in such tables; in the studies checked, an unresolved V gene covers under half of the shortfall, and the cause of the remainder is unknown. Clone size and V and J calls were adopted from that table, with D and trimming inferred from the DNA. Within this sample are over 75,000 clones, with roughly four fifths of them counted one time only. The biggest ten clones account for over 2% of the sample.

The time point label for this specimen denotes: after dendritic cell vaccination, including at tumor progression/relapse. Patients were selected on the basis of adequate residual fresh-frozen tumor tissue and more than two years of available survival data. An isocitrate dehydrogenase mutation was not carried by any of the glioblastoma patients, although molecular status was otherwise variable. PBMC collection took place before vaccination, two weeks after the third vaccination, and at tumor progression if progression occurred. The Qiagen DNeasy Blood extraction Kit was used to extract genomic DNA. CDR1 and CDR2, per the germline V gene (reference sequence), are MNHNY and SVGAGI. The CDR3 runs 14 amino acids, cysteine and phenylalanine included. Only the CDR3 part of the read is kept: 42 bases, read in frame from the first base. Relative to germline, V is 4 bases shorter and J is 12 bases shorter, with 22 bases between their ends.

As concerns this clone: Its antigen remains undetermined. There are no base qualities to consult, and no much larger clone falls within one base.

Sequences were derived from blood, sampled after dendritic cell vaccination. The chain is assembled from TRBV6-6 and TRBJ2-7, with TRBD1 tentatively as D gene (6 bases match). The receptor's source is a human donor with glioblastoma. The CDR3 loop reads CASSSLTLSGTPYF. The sequenced DNA is TGTGCCAGCAGTTCTCTGACTTTGTCCGGGACACCGTACTTC.